Sequencing of this TCR beta chain was carried out in a study of shared clonotypes between healthy human individuals (TCRdb year 2020). Regarding the complete study: A couple of women and three men aged 18 to 49 years were included in the cohort. For each donor, CD4 naive and CD4 memory were each given three plates, CD8 naive was given two plates, and CD8 memory was given one plate. The study deeply sequenced blood TCR repertoires of five healthy adults to estimate repertoire size and the extent of clonotype sharing between individuals. To increase sequencing depth and limit assay-specific biases, TCR repertoire library preparation and sequencing were carried out by different laboratories using diverse techniques. Each donor's leukapheresis produced roughly between roughly 0.85 and 9.5 billion PBMCs.

The donors were healthy, HIV-negative adults who had no recently reported acute infections or vaccinations. Every donor was a Caucasian adult living in Nashville, Tennessee, USA. CD4+ T cells were enriched by magnetic negative selection; naive cells were then positively selected on CD45RA, and the negative fraction formed the memory subset. Blood was collected by leukapheresis, and PBMCs were isolated by Ficoll-Histopaque density gradient centrifugation and then cryopreserved in liquid nitrogen vapor phase. Analytical flow cytometry was used to check the purity and quantity of every magnetically sorted T cell population. From each sorted fraction, genomic DNA was isolated and quantified by UV absorbance on a Nanodrop 2000c. The cysteine opens and the phenylalanine closes a CDR3 of 16 amino acids. CDR3 DNA is the only sequence kept; it has 48 bases, read in frame from the first base. V lost 5 bases and J lost 5 bases; the stretch between them is 21 bases long.

What the research found in general, with its limitations: When a handful of donors were compared, the shared fraction of clonotypes was approximately 5% for naive CD4, roughly 3.4% for naive CD8, about 2.4% for memory CD4, and 0.3% to 0.5% for memory CD8. Naive subsets generally had larger estimated clonotype richness than memory subsets did. Sampling was restricted to blood, and TCR repertoires in tissue are likely to differ from TCR repertoires in blood. Even with the large sequencing depth, rarefaction of the sorted-subset datasets indicated that sequencing was incomplete. Clonotypes shared by all four sorted-subset donors showed higher generation probabilities than non-shared clonotypes. Because the study included a small number of donors, the genetic and exposure-history diversity represented was limited. Pairwise subsampling indicated that sequencing depth was expected to affect the degree of clonotype sharing among donors.

About this clone: No antigen is known for it. No quality values exist for individual bases; no much larger clone is one base distant.

TCR CDR3 regions were amplified from genomic DNA by multiplex PCR using the deep immunoSEQ assay. For each cell subset, the extracted genomic DNA was distributed evenly across all wells of several immunoSEQ 96-well plates, and each plate served as one replicate. For sorted subsets, approximately 190 ng genomic DNA, equal to 30,000 to 35,000 T cell genomes, was loaded into each replicate PCR. Purified libraries were quantified with a Qubit 3.0 fluorometer, sized on a Bioanalyzer 2100, and re-quantified with the KAPA Library Quantification kit. Each immunoSEQ 96-well plate was sequenced on its own single-read 150-cycle Illumina NextSeq 550 flow cell. On the authors' methods: Because the immunoSEQ output included only junctional sequences and no quality scores, the filtering could not be the same as the filtering used for full-length reads. Sequences were annotated with PyIR, a Python wrapper for IgBLAST v1.9, and V/J genes and CDR3 were assigned using IMGT germline references. Reads with weak V/J assignments (E-value above 1e-6), missing CDR3, stop codons, out-of-frame junctions, or ambiguous translated residues were removed. V3J clonotypes were defined by identical inferred V gene, J gene, and CDR3 amino acid sequence. The percentage overlap between two repertoires was calculated by dividing the number of shared unique clonotypes by the size of the smaller repertoire. RTK rarefaction, the Chao1 estimator, and Recon v2.1 estimates of unobserved clonotypes were used to assess repertoire richness. OLGA was used to compute generation probabilities for all TCRbeta clonotypes that the gDNA method yielded from a handful of donors. In its TCRdb copy, this immuneACCESS table keeps in-frame sequences only and misses some clones. Where compared with another copy, unresolved V genes explain less than half of these, and the others have no known cause. That table supplies the V and J calls and clone size; D and trimming were determined from the DNA. Present in this sample are 2 million to 3 million clones, 93% of which were seen just once. The top ten constitute about 0.34% of the sample.

The chain is assembled from TRBV23-1 and TRBJ2-5, with TRBD2 perhaps the D gene, on 6 matching bases. TRBV23-1 is recorded as an ORF, its role being uncertain. This sequence originates from a young man in good health. Some clones in this sample may be carry-over from other donors' samples. The sequenced sample was naive CD4+ T cells from PBMCs. This specimen's cell subset or site label, per the study, means: CD45RA+ positively selected. At the DNA level, the sequence is TGCGCCAGCAGTGTGGGCGAGCGGGTGCGTGGGGAGACCCAGTACTTC. Its coded protein is CASSVGERVRGETQYF.